These 15 T cell receptor beta chains were sequenced from one sample in a study of OX40 agonist ivuxolimab in advanced cancers. The method was immunoSEQ multiplex PCR; TCRdb's version includes in-frame clones alone and lacks a portion of them. The table records some 62,000 clones, roughly nine tenths of them present only once. Sample: CD4+ or CD8+ T cells sorted from blood, taken in a trial of the OX40 agonist ivuxolimab. The receptors derive from an adult with an advanced solid tumor such as melanoma, head and neck, liver or kidney cancer.

This chain links TRBV5-1 with TRBJ1-2; D not certain. This CDR3 spans 14 amino acids. The V gene lost 0 bases and the J gene lost 0 bases, with 6 bases spanning the gap. In germline, CDR1 is SGHRS, CDR2 YFSETQ. In DNA, the CDR3 is TGCGCCAGCAGCTTGGGGCACACTAACTATGGCTACACCTTC. This encodes CASSLGHTNYGYTF.

The chain joins TRBV4-2 to TRBJ1-2, with D uncertain. The CDR3 totals 14 residues. V shed 7 bases and J shed 4 bases, with 16 bases lying between them. CDR1 is LGHNA, CDR2 YNFKEQ, per germline. The CDR3 nucleotides read TGTGCCAGCACATATCCGGGGTACTTCTATGGCTACACCTTC. This sequence encodes CASTYPGYFYGYTF.

A note on this clone: Other DNA sequences in this sample translate to the same CDR3. CDR3 sequence reads: CASSYRETQYF. The DNA for the CDR3 is TGTGCCAGCAGTTATCGGGAGACCCAGTACTTC. The chain uses TRBV6-5 and TRBJ2-5; no definite D call. The germline V gene has CDR1 MNHEY and CDR2 SVGAGI. The CDR3 is made up of 11 amino acids. V was pared by 3 bases and J by 5 bases, with 4 bases between.

V gene TRBV19 combines with J gene TRBJ1-5, with 8 bases identical to TRBD1. V lost 5 bases and J lost 8; bases outside the gene matches: 14. This CDR3 is 16 amino acids long. Germline V gene data show CDR1 as LNHDA and CDR2 as SQIVND (reference sequence). The CDR3 sequence is CASSRGQGRSDEPQHF. CDR3 nucleotides: TGTGCCAGTAGTCGCGGACAGGGTCGGTCTGATGAGCCCCAGCATTTT.

The genes are TRBV28 and TRBJ1-5; D is undetermined. V lost 6 bases, J lost 3 bases, and 9 bases lay in between. Germline V gene lookup returns CDR1 MDHEN and CDR2 SYDVKM. The CDR3 is 13 amino acids. CDR3 residues: CASSQDSNQPQHF. DNA for the CDR3: TGTGCCAGCAGCCAGGACTCCAATCAGCCCCAGCATTTT.

This clone is a singleton in its sample. V is TRBV18 and J is TRBJ2-3; D remains ambiguous. This CDR3 is built from 14 residues. Germline lookup yields CDR1 KGHSH and CDR2 LQKENI. Trimming left V 4 bases short and J 1 base short, with 9 bases between. In DNA form, the CDR3 reads TGTGCCAGCTCACGGACGGCCCGCACAGATACGCAGTATTTT. Its protein is CASSRTARTDTQYF.

This chain joins TRBV6-6 and TRBJ1-5; D gene ambiguous. From germline, CDR1 is MNHNY and CDR2 SVGAGI (reference sequence). V shed 6 bases and J shed 0 bases, with 12 bases lying between them. The CDR3 extends over 15 amino acids. This CDR3 is CASRARTDSNQPQHF. The DNA of the CDR3 is TGTGCCAGCAGGGCCAGGACGGATAGCAATCAGCCCCAGCATTTT.

The J gene is TRBJ2-1, the V gene TRBV6-1, with D unresolved. Germline lookup yields CDR1 MNHNS and CDR2 SASEGT. The CDR3 is made up of 13 amino acids. Between the trimmed V and J ends, which lost 6 bases and 4 bases, there was a span of 10 bases. The CDR3 region has the DNA TGTGCCAGCAGACGTCTCAGTTACAATGAGCAGTTCTTC. Protein product: CASRRLSYNEQFF.

V and J are TRBV7-3 and TRBJ2-7; no clear D. V was trimmed by 4 bases and J by 3 bases, leaving 10 bases between them. Germline V gene lookup returns CDR1 SGHTA and CDR2 FQGTGA. The CDR3 sequence is 13 residues long. CDR3 DNA: TGTGCCAGCAGCTATGGTTCCGTCTACGAGCAGTACTTC. It codes for CASSYGSVYEQYF.

The CDR3 coding sequence is TGTGCCAGCAGTAGCCCAGACTTCTCTGGGGCCAACGTCCTGACTTTC. Protein sequence: CASSSPDFSGANVLTF. The V and J genes are TRBV27 and TRBJ2-6; D not certain. V lost 5 bases to trimming and J lost 0 bases, with 11 bases between them. The CDR3 is made up of 16 amino acids. Germline CDR1 is MNHEY and CDR2 is SMNVEV (reference sequence).

This clone was counted once. This sequence joins TRBV5-6 and TRBJ1-4; a possible D gene is TRBD1 (5 bases). The ends were cut back, 5 bases at V and 11 bases at J, with 22 bases in the middle. Germline V gene sequence: CDR1 SGHDT, CDR2 YYEEEE. The CDR3 sequence is 15 residues long. CDR3 DNA sequence: TGTGCCAGCAGTTATATCGACAGCCTCGGTGGGAAACTGTTTTTT. This gives the protein CASSYIDSLGGKLFF.

This clone was observed a single time. The rearrangement uses TRBV10-1 and TRBJ2-1, with D possibly TRBD1 on 6 matching bases. The CDR3 loop spans 13 amino acids. Germline V CDR1 and CDR2: WNHNN, SYGVQD (reference sequence). Trimming stripped 3 bases from V and 7 bases from J, with 10 bases between. CDR3 sequence (DNA): TGCGCCAGCAGTGAAGGGACAAGAAATGAGCAGTTCTTC. It translates to CASSEGTRNEQFF.

The gene calls are TRBV15 and TRBJ2-7; no definite D call. From germline, CDR1 is LNHNV and CDR2 YYDKDF (reference sequence). This CDR3 is 16 amino acids long. V lost 0 bases and J lost 4, with 16 bases in between. The CDR3 region has the DNA TGTGCCACCAGCAGAGATCCCATCCCAGGCGGATACGAGCAGTACTTC. Protein: CATSRDPIPGGYEQYF. Full variable domain (rest looked up from reference TRBV15 and TRBJ2-7): DAMVIQNPRYQVTQFGKPVTLSCSQTLNHNVMYWYQQKSSQAPKLLFHYYDKDFNNEADTPDNFQSRRPNTSFCFLDIRSPGLGDTAMYLCATSRDPIPGGYEQYFGPGTRLTVT.

The chain has TRBV5-1 and TRBJ2-7, with TRBD1 identical over 7 bases. Germline V gene lookup returns CDR1 SGHRS and CDR2 YFSETQ. The trim removed 4 bases at V and 3 bases at J, leaving 7 bases unmatched. There are 14 residues in the CDR3. The CDR3 region has the DNA TGCGCCAGCAGCCACGGGACAGAGGACTACGAGCAGTACTTC. It encodes CASSHGTEDYEQYF.

J is TRBJ2-5 and V is TRBV29-1; maybe TRBD1 (6 bases). Looked up from germline, CDR1 is SQVTM and CDR2 is ANQGSEA. V shed 6 bases and J shed 4 bases, with 12 bases lying between them. This CDR3 is 12 amino acids long. CDR3 in DNA: TGCAGCGTCGACAGGCAGGGAGAGACCCAGTACTTC. Protein product: CSVDRQGETQYF. Supplemented by reference TRBV29-1 and TRBJ2-5, the full variable domain reads SAVISQKPSRDICQRGTSLTIQCQVDSQVTMMFWYRQQPGQSLTLIATANQGSEATYESGFVIDKFPISRPNLTFSTLTVSNMSPEDSSIYLCSVDRQGETQYFGPGTRLLVL.